This T cell receptor (beta chain) is drawn from a study of beta chain features in type 1 diabetes. General study points: Shorter templates might be favored by PCR, equally in patients and controls.

The V end lost 2 bases, the J end lost 3 bases, and 15 bases lay between the germline ends. The CDR3 length is 15 residues. The germline CDR1 and CDR2 sequences are SGDLS and YYNGEE. The study reverse transcribed the entire isolated RNA, so it sequenced expressed TCRB transcripts. Only in-frame clones appear in the TCRdb table, and some are missing; sequencing was by immunoSEQ multiplex PCR. This table holds roughly 180,000 clones, approximately 13% found once. This clone was counted between two and nine times. Antigen specificity is unknown. Using CD45RO/CCR7/CD25/CD127/CD95/CD27, CD4+ naive, central memory, regulatory and stem cell-like memory cells were sorted.

The chain couples TRBV9 to TRBJ2-7; weak D call: TRBD1 (6 bases). The sample comprised central memory CD4+ T cells from blood. The TCR originated in a woman younger than 30 in good health. In DNA, the CDR3 is TGTGCCAGCAGCGTGAGGGACACCACGCACTACGAGCAGTACTTC. This encodes CASSVRDTTHYEQYF.